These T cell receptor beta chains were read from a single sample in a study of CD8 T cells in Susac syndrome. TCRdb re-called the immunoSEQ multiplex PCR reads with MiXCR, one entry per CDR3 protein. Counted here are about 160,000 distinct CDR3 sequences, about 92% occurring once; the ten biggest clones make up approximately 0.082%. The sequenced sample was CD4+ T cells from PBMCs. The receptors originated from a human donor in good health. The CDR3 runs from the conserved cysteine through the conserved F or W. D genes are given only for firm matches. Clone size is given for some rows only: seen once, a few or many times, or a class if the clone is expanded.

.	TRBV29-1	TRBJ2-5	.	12	CSVVEGSETQYF	TGCAGCGTTGTAGAGGGAAGCGAGACCCAGTACTTC
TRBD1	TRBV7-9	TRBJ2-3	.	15	CASSFGTGGTDTQYF	TGTGCCAGCAGCTTCGGGACAGGGGGCACAGATACGCAGTATTTT
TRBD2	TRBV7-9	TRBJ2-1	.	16	CASSLRLAGEINEQFF	TGTGCCAGCAGCTTAAGACTAGCGGGAGAAATCAATGAGCAGTTCTTC
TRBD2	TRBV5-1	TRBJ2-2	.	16	CASRLQLAGYTGELFF	TGCGCCAGCAGACTCCAACTAGCGGGGTACACCGGGGAGCTGTTTTTT
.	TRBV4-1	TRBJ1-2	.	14	CASSQESALDGYTF	TGCGCCAGCAGCCAAGAATCCGCGTTGGATGGCTACACCTTC
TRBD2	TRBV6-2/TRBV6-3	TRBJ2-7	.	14	CASSYSRGSYEQYF	TGTGCCAGCAGTTACTCGCGGGGGTCCTACGAGCAGTACTTC
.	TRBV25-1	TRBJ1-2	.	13	CASSEGQLYGYTF	TGTGCCAGCAGTGAGGGGCAGCTCTATGGCTACACCTTC
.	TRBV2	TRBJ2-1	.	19	CASSHGQSGIGAPYNEQFF	TGTGCCAGCAGTCATGGGCAATCCGGTATCGGGGCCCCCTACAATGAGCAGTTCTTC
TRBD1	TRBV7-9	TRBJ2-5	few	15	CASSPRRGYQETQYF	TGTGCCAGCAGCCCGCGCAGGGGGTACCAAGAGACCCAGTACTTC
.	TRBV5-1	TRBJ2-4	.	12	CASSLEDSIQYF	TGCGCCAGCAGCTTGGAAGACTCTATTCAGTACTTC
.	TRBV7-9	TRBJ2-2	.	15	CASSLYGRHTGELFF	TGTGCCAGCAGCTTATATGGGCGGCACACCGGGGAGCTGTTTTTT
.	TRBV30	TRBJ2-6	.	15	CAWTRASSGANVLTF	TGTGCCTGGACTCGGGCCAGCTCTGGGGCCAACGTCCTGACTTTC
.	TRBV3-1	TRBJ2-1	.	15	CASSQEGRRANEQFF	TGTGCCAGCAGCCAAGAGGGTAGGCGTGCCAATGAGCAGTTCTTC
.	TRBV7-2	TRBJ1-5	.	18	CASSFHPGRVYSNQPQHF	TGTGCCAGCAGCTTCCACCCGGGACGGGTTTATAGCAATCAGCCCCAGCATTTT
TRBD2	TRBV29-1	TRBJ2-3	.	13	CSVRTGGTDTQYF	TGCAGCGTACGCACGGGGGGGACAGATACGCAGTATTTT
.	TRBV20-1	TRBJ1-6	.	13	CSAGSREGLTLHF	TGCAGTGCTGGATCCCGAGAGGGTTTAACCCTCCACTTT
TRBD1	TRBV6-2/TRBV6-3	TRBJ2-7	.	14	CASSSWDREGEQYF	TGTGCCAGCAGTTCTTGGGACAGGGAAGGCGAGCAGTACTTC